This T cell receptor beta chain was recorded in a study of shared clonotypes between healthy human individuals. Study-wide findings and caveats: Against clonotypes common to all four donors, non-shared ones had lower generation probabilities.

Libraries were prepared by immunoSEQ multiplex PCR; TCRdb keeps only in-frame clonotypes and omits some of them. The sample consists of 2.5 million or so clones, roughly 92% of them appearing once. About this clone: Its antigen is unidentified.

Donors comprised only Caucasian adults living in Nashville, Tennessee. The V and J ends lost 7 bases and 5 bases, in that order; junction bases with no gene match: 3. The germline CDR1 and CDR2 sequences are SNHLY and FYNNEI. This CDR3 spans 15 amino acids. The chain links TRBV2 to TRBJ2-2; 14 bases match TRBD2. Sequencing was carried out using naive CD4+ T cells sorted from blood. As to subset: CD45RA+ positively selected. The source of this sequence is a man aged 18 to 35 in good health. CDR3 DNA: TGTGCCAGCAAGGGGACTAGCGGGAGTACCGGGGAGCTGTTTTTT. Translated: CASKGTSGSTGELFF.